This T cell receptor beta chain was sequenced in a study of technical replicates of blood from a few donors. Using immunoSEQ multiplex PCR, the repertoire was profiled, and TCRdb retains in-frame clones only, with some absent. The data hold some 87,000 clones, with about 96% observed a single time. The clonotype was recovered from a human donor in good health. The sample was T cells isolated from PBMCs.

CDR3 sequence reads: CASSEEHREISYNEQFF. The CDR3 region has the DNA TGTGCCAGCAGTGAGGAACACAGGGAAATTAGCTACAATGAGCAGTTCTTC. The chain employs TRBV27 and TRBJ2-1; possibly TRBD1 for D (6 bases). V was pared by 5 bases and J by 3 bases, with 20 bases between. From germline, CDR1 is MNHEY and CDR2 SMNVEV (reference sequence). This CDR3 spans 17 amino acids.